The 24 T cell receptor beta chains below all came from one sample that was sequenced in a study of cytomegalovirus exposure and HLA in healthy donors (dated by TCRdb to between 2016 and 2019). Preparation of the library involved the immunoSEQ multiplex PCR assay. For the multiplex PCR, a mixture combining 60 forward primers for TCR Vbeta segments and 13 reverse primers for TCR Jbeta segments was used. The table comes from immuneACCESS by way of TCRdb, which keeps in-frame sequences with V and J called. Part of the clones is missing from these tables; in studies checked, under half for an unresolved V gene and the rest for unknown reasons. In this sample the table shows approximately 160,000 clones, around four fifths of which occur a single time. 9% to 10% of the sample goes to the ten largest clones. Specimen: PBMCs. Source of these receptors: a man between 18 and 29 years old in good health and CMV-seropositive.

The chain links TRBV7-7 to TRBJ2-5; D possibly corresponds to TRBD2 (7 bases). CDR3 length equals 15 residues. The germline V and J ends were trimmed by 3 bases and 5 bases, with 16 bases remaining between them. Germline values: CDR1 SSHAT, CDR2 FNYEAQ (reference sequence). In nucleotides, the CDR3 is TGTGCCAGCAGCTTCCGAGGGGGGGCCGGGGAGACCCAGTACTTC. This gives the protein CASSFRGGAGETQYF.

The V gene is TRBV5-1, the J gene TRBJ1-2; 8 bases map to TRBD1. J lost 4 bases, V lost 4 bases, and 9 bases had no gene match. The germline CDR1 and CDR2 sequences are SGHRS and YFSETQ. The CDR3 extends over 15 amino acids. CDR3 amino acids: CASSPGTGLFYGYTF. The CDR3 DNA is TGCGCCAGCAGCCCCGGGACAGGCTTATTCTATGGCTACACCTTC.

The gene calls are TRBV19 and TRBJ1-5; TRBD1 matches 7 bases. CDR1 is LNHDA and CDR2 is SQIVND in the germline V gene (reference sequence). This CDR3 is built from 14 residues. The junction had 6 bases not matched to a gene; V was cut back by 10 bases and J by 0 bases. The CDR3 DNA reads TGTGCCACTTGGACAGGCTATAGCAATCAGCCCCAGCATTTT. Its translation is CATWTGYSNQPQHF.

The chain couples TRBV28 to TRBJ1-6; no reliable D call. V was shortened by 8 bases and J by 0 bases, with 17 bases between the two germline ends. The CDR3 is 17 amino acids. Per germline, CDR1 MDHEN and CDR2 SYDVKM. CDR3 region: CASLLSGPLSYNSPLHF. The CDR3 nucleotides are TGTGCCAGCCTCTTGTCAGGCCCTCTCTCCTATAATTCACCCCTCCACTTT.

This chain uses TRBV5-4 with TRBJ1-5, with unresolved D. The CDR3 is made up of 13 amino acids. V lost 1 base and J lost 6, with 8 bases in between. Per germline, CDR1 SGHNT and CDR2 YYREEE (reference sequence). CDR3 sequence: CASSLTPGQPQHF. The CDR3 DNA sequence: TGTGCCAGCAGCTTGACTCCGGGTCAGCCCCAGCATTTT.

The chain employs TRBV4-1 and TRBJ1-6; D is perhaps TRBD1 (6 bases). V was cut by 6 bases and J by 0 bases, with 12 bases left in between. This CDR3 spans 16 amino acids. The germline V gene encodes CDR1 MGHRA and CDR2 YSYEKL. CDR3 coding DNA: TGCGCCAGCAGACCAGGGGTCTCCTCCTATAATTCACCCCTCCACTTT. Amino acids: CASRPGVSSYNSPLHF.

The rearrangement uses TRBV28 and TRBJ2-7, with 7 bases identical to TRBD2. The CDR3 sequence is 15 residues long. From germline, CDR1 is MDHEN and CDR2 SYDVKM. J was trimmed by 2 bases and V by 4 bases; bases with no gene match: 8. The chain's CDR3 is CASSSGGSRAYEQYF. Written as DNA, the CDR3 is TGTGCCAGCAGTTCCGGGGGGAGTAGGGCCTACGAGCAGTACTTC.

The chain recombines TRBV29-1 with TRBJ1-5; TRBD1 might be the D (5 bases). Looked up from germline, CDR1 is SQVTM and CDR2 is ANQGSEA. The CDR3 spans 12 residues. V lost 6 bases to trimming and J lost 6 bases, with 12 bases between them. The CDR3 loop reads CSVPGRGQPQHF. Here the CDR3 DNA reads TGCAGCGTCCCGGGTAGGGGTCAGCCCCAGCATTTT.

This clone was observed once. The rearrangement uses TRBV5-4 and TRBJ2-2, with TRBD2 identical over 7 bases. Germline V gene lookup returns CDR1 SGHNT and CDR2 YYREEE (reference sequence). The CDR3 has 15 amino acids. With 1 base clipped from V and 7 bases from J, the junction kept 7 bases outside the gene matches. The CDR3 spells CASSLWTSASGELFF. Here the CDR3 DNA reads TGTGCCAGCAGCTTGTGGACTAGTGCAAGCGGGGAGCTGTTTTTT.

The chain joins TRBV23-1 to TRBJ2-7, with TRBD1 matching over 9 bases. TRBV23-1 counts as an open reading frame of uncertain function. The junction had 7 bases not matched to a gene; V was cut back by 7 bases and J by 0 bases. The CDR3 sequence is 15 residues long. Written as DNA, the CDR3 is TGCGCCAGCAAACTGACAGGGGGGACCTCCTACGAGCAGTACTTC. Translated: CASKLTGGTSYEQYF.

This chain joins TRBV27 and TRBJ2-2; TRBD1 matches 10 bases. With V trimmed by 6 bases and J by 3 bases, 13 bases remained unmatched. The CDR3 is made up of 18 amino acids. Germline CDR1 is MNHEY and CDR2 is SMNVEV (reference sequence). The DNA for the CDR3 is TGTGCCAGCAGCGCAGGCCCCGGGACAGGGGTTGACACCGGGGAGCTGTTTTTT. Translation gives CASSAGPGTGVDTGELFF.

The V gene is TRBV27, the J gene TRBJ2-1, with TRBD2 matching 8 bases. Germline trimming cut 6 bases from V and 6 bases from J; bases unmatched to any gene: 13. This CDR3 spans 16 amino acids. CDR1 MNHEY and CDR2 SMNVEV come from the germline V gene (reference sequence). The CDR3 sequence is CASSHPGLVSPNEQFF. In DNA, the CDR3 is TGTGCCAGCAGCCATCCGGGACTAGTATCTCCCAATGAGCAGTTCTTC.

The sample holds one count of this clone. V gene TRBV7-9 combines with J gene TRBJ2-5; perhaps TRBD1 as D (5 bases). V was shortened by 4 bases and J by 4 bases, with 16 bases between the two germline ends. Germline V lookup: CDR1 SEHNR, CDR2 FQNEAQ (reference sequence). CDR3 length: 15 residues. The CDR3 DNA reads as TGTGCCAGCAGCTCCTTAGGGGCCGGATTAGAGACCCAGTACTTC. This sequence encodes CASSSLGAGLETQYF.

CDR3 sequence (DNA): TGTGCCTGGAGTCTAGGGACAGTGGACACCGGGGAGCTGTTTTTT. This gives the protein CAWSLGTVDTGELFF. J is TRBJ2-2 and V is TRBV30; 7 nucleotides align to TRBD1. V was clipped by 2 bases and J by 3 bases; unmatched bases: 6. The CDR3 sequence is 15 residues long. CDR1 and CDR2 from the germline V gene are GTSNPN and SVGIG (reference sequence).

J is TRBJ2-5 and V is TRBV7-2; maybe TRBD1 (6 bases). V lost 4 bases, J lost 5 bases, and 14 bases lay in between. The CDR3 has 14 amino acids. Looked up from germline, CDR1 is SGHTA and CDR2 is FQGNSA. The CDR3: CASSSQGPIETQYF. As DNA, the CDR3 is TGTGCCAGCAGCTCACAGGGTCCGATTGAGACCCAGTACTTC. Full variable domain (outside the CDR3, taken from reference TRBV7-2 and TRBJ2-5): GAGVSQSPSNKVTEKGKDVELRCDPISGHTALYWYRQSLGQGLEFLIYFQGNSAPDKSGLPSDRFSAERTGGSVSTLTIQRTQQEDSAVYLCASSSQGPIETQYFGPGTRLLVL.

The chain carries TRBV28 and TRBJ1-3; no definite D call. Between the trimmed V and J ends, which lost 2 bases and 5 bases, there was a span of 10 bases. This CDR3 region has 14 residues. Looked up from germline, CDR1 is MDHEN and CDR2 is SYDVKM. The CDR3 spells CASSLSYIRNTIYF. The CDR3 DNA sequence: TGTGCCAGCAGTTTAAGCTATATTAGAAACACCATATATTTT. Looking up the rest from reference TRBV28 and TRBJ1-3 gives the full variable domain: DVKVTQSSRYLVKRTGEKVFLECVQDMDHENMFWYRQDPGLGLRLIYFSYDVKMKEKGDIPEGYSVSREKKERFSLILESASTNQTSMYLCASSLSYIRNTIYFGEGSWLTVV.

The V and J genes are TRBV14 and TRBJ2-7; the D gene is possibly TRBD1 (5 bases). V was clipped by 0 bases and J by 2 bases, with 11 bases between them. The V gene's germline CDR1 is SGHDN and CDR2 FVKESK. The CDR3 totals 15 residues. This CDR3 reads CASSQEAGSAYEQYF. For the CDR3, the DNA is TGTGCCAGCAGCCAAGAGGCAGGGTCGGCCTACGAGCAGTACTTC.

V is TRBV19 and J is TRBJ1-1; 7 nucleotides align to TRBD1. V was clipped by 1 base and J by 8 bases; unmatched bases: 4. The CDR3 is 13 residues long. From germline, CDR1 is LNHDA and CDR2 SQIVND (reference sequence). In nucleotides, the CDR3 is TGTGCCAGTAGTATAGCGCGGGGACAGGAAGCTTTCTTT. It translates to CASSIARGQEAFF.

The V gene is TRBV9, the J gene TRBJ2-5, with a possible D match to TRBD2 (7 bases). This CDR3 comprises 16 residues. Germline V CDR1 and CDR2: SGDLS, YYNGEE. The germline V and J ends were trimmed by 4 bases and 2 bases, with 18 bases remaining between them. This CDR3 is CASSYNSGGAQETQYF. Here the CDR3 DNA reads TGTGCCAGCAGCTATAATAGTGGGGGGGCTCAAGAGACCCAGTACTTC.

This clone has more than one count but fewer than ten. CDR3 in amino acids: CASRGGGPGGYGYTF. CDR3 DNA sequence: TGTGCCAGCAGGGGCGGGGGGCCAGGGGGCTATGGCTACACCTTC. The rearrangement joins TRBV2 to TRBJ1-2; 7 bases align to TRBD1. Losses at the gene ends were 6 bases for V and 4 bases for J; bases not matched to a gene: 11. Germline V lookup: CDR1 SNHLY, CDR2 FYNNEI. The CDR3 has 15 residues.

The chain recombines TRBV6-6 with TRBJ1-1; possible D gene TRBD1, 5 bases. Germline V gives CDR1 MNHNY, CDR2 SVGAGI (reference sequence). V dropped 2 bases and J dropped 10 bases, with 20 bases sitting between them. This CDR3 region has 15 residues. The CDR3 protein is CASSYGVGGREGAFF. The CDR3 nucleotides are TGTGCCAGCAGTTACGGTGTGGGGGGACGAGAGGGAGCTTTCTTT.

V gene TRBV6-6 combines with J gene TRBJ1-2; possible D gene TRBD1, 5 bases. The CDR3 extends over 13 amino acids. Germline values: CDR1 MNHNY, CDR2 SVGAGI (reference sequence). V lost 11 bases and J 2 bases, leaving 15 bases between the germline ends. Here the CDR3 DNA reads TGTGCCGTTAGAGGGGAGGAGAACTATGGCTACACCTTC. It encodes CAVRGEENYGYTF.

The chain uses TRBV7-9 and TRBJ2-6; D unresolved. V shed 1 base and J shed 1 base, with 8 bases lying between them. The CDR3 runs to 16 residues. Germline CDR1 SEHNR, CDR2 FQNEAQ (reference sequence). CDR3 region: CASSLVSVSGANVLTF. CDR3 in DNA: TGTGCCAGCAGCTTAGTCTCGGTATCTGGGGCCAACGTCCTGACTTTC.

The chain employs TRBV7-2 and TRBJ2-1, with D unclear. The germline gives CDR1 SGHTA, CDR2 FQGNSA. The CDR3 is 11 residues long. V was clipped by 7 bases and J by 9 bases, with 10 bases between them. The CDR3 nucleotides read TGTGCCAGCATTCTAGTGGGTGAGCAGTTCTTC. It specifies CASILVGEQFF.